This T cell receptor (beta chain) emerged from a study of T cell repertoires in cytomegalovirus infection. Trimming removed 3 bases from V and 5 bases from J; junction bases left unmatched: 4. Germline CDR1 and CDR2: LNHDA and SQIVND (reference sequence). This CDR3 contains 15 residues. TCRdb analysed the reads with MiXCR anew, one entry per CDR3 protein. Counted here are approximately 100,000 distinct CDR3 sequences, more than 20% occurring once; the ten biggest clones make up 39%. This TCR came from a human donor in good health (CMV status not recorded). Some clones in this sample may be carry-over from other donors' samples. The V and J genes are TRBV19 and TRBJ2-2; 9 bases are a match to TRBD2. What was sequenced was CD8+ T cells from PBMCs. The CDR3, as DNA: TGTGCCAGTAGTATTAATAGCGGGAGTACCGGGGAGCTGTTTTTT. Translated, it gives CASSINSGSTGELFF.